The rows below give T cell receptor beta chains drawn from one sample of a study of human CD8 memory T cell subsets. TCRdb reanalyzed the 5' RACE reads and collapses them to one entry per CDR3 protein, without DNA. Its listing shows about 10,000 distinct CDR3 sequences. What was sequenced was CD8+ stem-like memory T cells (TSCM and TCM) sorted from PBMCs. Receptor source: a human donor in good health. Each CDR3 is given with its conserved first and last residue. Expanded clones are given a class, and other clones once, few, many or no size at all.

j_call v_call clone_size cdr3_aa
TRBJ2-2 TRBV29-1 - CSAESGNTGELFF
TRBJ2-2 TRBV30 - CAWNGGVNTGELFF
TRBJ1-3 TRBV4-3 - CASSQGSGQGGNTIYF
TRBJ2-7 TRBV20-1 - CSARDLAGYGVEQYF
TRBJ1-1 TRBV7-9 medium-sized CASRKGQSNTEAFF
TRBJ1-1 TRBV29-1 - CSVSEPSTGSLYTEAFF
TRBJ2-3 TRBV29-1 - CSVDPSTDTQYF
TRBJ2-7 TRBV27 - CASSLQDRFYEQYF
TRBJ2-3 TRBV7-9 medium-sized CASSHPTSFAQYF
TRBJ2-3 TRBV11-2 - CASSPSRGVGTDTQYF
TRBJ2-7 TRBV12-3/TRBV12-4 - CASSYGTSGSYEQYF
TRBJ2-7 TRBV7-9 - CASSPQGVSSYEQYF
TRBJ2-3 TRBV5-1 - CASSHQGARYTDTQYF
TRBJ2-7 TRBV7-8 - CASSFYPLAGAGPFEQYF
TRBJ1-1 TRBV9 medium-sized CASSTGARSMNTEAFF
TRBJ2-1 TRBV18 - CASSPVEGNEQFF
TRBJ1-1 TRBV29-1 - CSVEGTLNTEAFF
TRBJ2-1 TRBV7-9 medium-sized CASTQTLNIYNEQFF
TRBJ2-2 TRBV5-1 - CASSLTEREGLGELFF
TRBJ1-5 TRBV12-3/TRBV12-4 - CASSLSRGTQPQHF
TRBJ1-1 TRBV2 - CASSEVTGTEAFF
TRBJ2-4 TRBV27 - CASSYFSGGLAKNIQYF
TRBJ1-5 TRBV4-1 - CASSQRAGVYNQPQHF
TRBJ1-5 TRBV4-2 - CASSQDGADGQPQHF
TRBJ2-7 TRBV16 - CASSQWPGAYEQYF
TRBJ2-5 TRBV7-9 - CASSSTDRVDQETQYF